Presented here are 15 T cell receptor beta chains from one specimen sequenced in a study of T-cell reconstitution after alpha-beta-depleted transplantation in children. Unique molecular identifiers were used to barcode this TCRbeta library. TCRdb used MiXCR to reprocess the PCR reads, holding one entry per CDR3 protein. The data hold 500,000 to 750,000 distinct CDR3 sequences, with 25% to 30% observed a single time. Sequenced here: PBMCs, sampled before TCRalphabeta/CD19-depleted stem cell transplant. These receptors were obtained from a boy younger than two with Wiskott-Aldrich syndrome, due to receive a stem cell transplant.

The V and J genes are TRBV5-1 and TRBJ2-7, with 7 positions matching TRBD2. The germline V gene encodes CDR1 SGHRS and CDR2 YFSETQ. CDR3 length: 16 residues. Trimming at V came to 0 bases and at J to 6 bases, leaving 12 bases not matched to a gene. In DNA, the CDR3 is TGCGCCAGCAGCTTGGGGGGCGGGCGACTAGCAAGCGAGCAGTACTTC. Translated: CASSLGGGRLASEQYF.

This clonotype showed up just a few times. The rearrangement uses TRBV7-9 and TRBJ1-5; the match to TRBD1 covers 7 bases. The CDR3 spans 14 residues. Germline CDR1 and CDR2: SEHNR and FQNEAQ (reference sequence). V lost 1 base, J lost 4 bases, and 1 base stayed unmatched. CDR3 protein: CASSLETGNQPQHF. Here the CDR3 DNA reads TGTGCCAGCAGCTTAGAGACAGGGAATCAGCCCCAGCATTTT.

The rearrangement uses TRBV10-3 and TRBJ2-1; 7 bases line up with TRBD2. The V gene end was trimmed by 3 bases and the J gene end by 5 bases; junction bases not matched to a gene: 10. Germline V gene data show CDR1 as ENHRY and CDR2 as SYGVKD. The CDR3 covers 16 residues. The CDR3 DNA is TGTGCCATCAGTGACCCGGGGCTAGCGGCAGACAATGAGCAGTTCTTC. It encodes CAISDPGLAADNEQFF.

This clonotype was counted between two and nine times. The chain carries TRBV29-1 and TRBJ2-3, with a weak D call TRBD2 (5 bases). Germline-derived CDR1 and CDR2 are SQVTM and ANQGSEA. V was trimmed by 4 bases and J by 3 bases, leaving 20 bases between them. CDR3 length: 16 residues. The CDR3 nucleotides are TGCAGCGTTGTTCGCTTTCGGGGAAGTGTGACAGATACGCAGTATTTT. This gives the protein CSVVRFRGSVTDTQYF.

This clonotype was seen a handful of times. This chain joins TRBV20-1 and TRBJ1-2; maybe TRBD1 (6 bases). CDR1 is DFQATT and CDR2 is SNEGSKA in the germline V gene (reference sequence). This CDR3 comprises 12 residues. V shed 5 bases and J shed 7 bases, with 14 bases lying between them. The CDR3 DNA reads as TGCAGTGCTGGCGGACAGCACTCTGGCTACACCTTC. This sequence encodes CSAGGQHSGYTF.

The chain is built from TRBV20-1 and TRBJ2-1, with TRBD2 matching over 9 bases. This CDR3 is 12 amino acids long. Per the germline V gene, CDR1 is DFQATT and CDR2 is SNEGSKA (reference sequence). V trimming: 3 bases; J trimming: 10 bases; junction bases outside the gene matches: 4. The CDR3 sequence is CSASYTSGEQFF. The CDR3, as DNA: TGCAGTGCTAGCTACACTAGCGGGGAGCAGTTCTTC.

V usage is TRBV14 and J usage is TRBJ2-5, with D possibly being TRBD1 or TRBD2 (5 bases each). CDR1 and CDR2 from the germline V gene are SGHDN and FVKESK. Trimming removed 3 bases at V and 6 bases at J, with 14 bases between. The CDR3 is 14 amino acids. CDR3 sequence: CASSQMRGVKTQYF. The CDR3 bases are TGTGCCAGCAGCCAGATGAGGGGTGTGAAGACCCAGTACTTC.

The chain couples TRBV7-9 to TRBJ2-1, with D hard to call. CDR3 size: 14 residues. The germline CDR1 and CDR2 sequences are SEHNR and FQNEAQ (reference sequence). V lost 2 bases, J lost 8 bases, and 13 bases lay in between. The CDR3 spells CASSLRSLGDEQFF. The CDR3, as DNA: TGTGCCAGCAGCTTAAGGTCTCTTGGCGATGAGCAGTTCTTC. Full variable domain (rest looked up from reference TRBV7-9 and TRBJ2-1): DTGVSQNPRHKITKRGQNVTFRCDPISEHNRLYWYRQTLGQGPEFLTYFQNEAQLEKSRLLSDRFSAERPKGSFSTLEIQRTEQGDSAMYLCASSLRSLGDEQFFGPGTRLTVL.

This clonotype was counted only a few times. The gene calls are TRBV7-2 and TRBJ2-7; perhaps TRBD2 as D (6 bases). The germline gives CDR1 SGHTA, CDR2 FQGNSA. The CDR3 contains 15 residues. V dropped 5 bases and J dropped 0 bases, with 14 bases sitting between them. The CDR3: CASSRTGTLSYEQYF. The CDR3 region has the DNA TGTGCCAGCAGCAGAACCGGGACTCTCTCCTACGAGCAGTACTTC.

This clonotype showed up just a few times. This chain connects TRBV5-6 to TRBJ1-1; D call uncertain. The CDR3 length is 15 residues. Between the trimmed V and J ends, which lost 4 bases and 5 bases, there was a span of 18 bases. CDR1 is SGHDT, CDR2 YYEEEE, per germline. DNA of the CDR3: TGTGCCAGCAGCGATGTTAGTGGAGTGAGAACTGAAGCTTTCTTT. Its protein is CASSDVSGVRTEAFF.

The chain is built from TRBV29-1 and TRBJ1-4; 7 nucleotides line up with TRBD1. CDR1 and CDR2 (germline): SQVTM, ANQGSEA. J lost 7 bases, V lost 6 bases, and 8 bases had no gene match. CDR3 size: 13 residues. The CDR3, as DNA: TGCAGCGTAGGGCACAGGGGCCTTGAAAAACTGTTTTTT. It codes for CSVGHRGLEKLFF.

The sample holds one count of this clonotype. This chain connects TRBV24-1 to TRBJ2-3, with D perhaps TRBD1 (6 bases). CDR3 length: 16 amino acids. V dropped 2 bases and J dropped 0 bases, with 11 bases sitting between them. Germline loops: CDR1 KGHDR, CDR2 SFDVKD. As DNA, the CDR3 is TGTGCCACCAGTGATTCCCGCAGGGGAAGCACAGATACGCAGTATTTT. It encodes CATSDSRRGSTDTQYF.

The chain has TRBV5-4 and TRBJ2-2; D may correspond to TRBD1 or TRBD2 (6 bases each). CDR1 SGHNT and CDR2 YYREEE come from the germline V gene (reference sequence). The CDR3 extends over 15 amino acids. Deletions cut 4 bases from V and 4 bases from J, with 14 bases between. The CDR3 region is CASSMTRGSTGELFF. DNA of the CDR3: TGTGCCAGCAGCATGACTAGGGGGAGCACCGGGGAGCTGTTTTTT.

J is TRBJ1-1 and V is TRBV7-9; 7 bases are a match to TRBD1. CDR3 size: 17 residues. Per the germline V gene, CDR1 is SEHNR and CDR2 is FQNEAQ (reference sequence). Losses at the gene ends were 1 base for V and 4 bases for J; bases not matched to a gene: 12. The DNA for the CDR3 is TGTGCCAGCAGCTTAGGTATCAGTCAGGGGGATGGCACTGAAGCTTTCTTT. Protein sequence: CASSLGISQGDGTEAFF. Together with reference TRBV7-9 and TRBJ1-1, the CDR3 gives the full variable domain: DTGVSQNPRHKITKRGQNVTFRCDPISEHNRLYWYRQTLGQGPEFLTYFQNEAQLEKSRLLSDRFSAERPKGSFSTLEIQRTEQGDSAMYLCASSLGISQGDGTEAFFGQGTRLTVV.

This clonotype has only a few counts. The rearrangement uses TRBV5-1 and TRBJ2-7; 11 nucleotides align to TRBD2. The CDR3 has 16 amino acids. V trimming: 5 bases; J trimming: 3 bases; junction bases outside the gene matches: 10. CDR1 is SGHRS and CDR2 is YFSETQ in the germline V gene. CDR3 nucleotide sequence: TGCGCCAGCAGTACGCTAGCGGGAGGACCCCTCTACGAGCAGTACTTC. Translated: CASSTLAGGPLYEQYF.